This record looks at one T cell receptor (beta chain) sequence and its context. Its specificity is not known. This sample was included in a study of OX40 agonist ivuxolimab in advanced cancers. Study at large: Every 2 weeks, ivuxolimab was infused into the patients intravenously at between 0.01 and 10 mg/kg.

Trimming took 3 bases from V and 1 from J, leaving 13 bases between them. CDR3 length: 15 residues. Germline lookup yields CDR1 SGDLS and CDR2 YYNGEE. Study-level findings and limits: Expanded peripheral T cell antigen specificity was not determined.

Clones were sequenced by immunoSEQ multiplex PCR, and TCRdb holds only the in-frame ones, with some missing. The sample shows tens of thousands of clones, about 90% of them seen only once. This specimen consisted of CD4+ or CD8+ T cells sorted from blood, obtained in a trial of the OX40 agonist ivuxolimab. The J gene is TRBJ2-5, the V gene TRBV9, with a weak D call TRBD2 (5 bases). The source is an adult with an advanced solid tumor such as melanoma, head and neck, liver or kidney cancer. In DNA, the CDR3 is TGTGCCAGCAGCGCGGAGGATAATGGCCAAGAGACCCAGTACTTC. Translating it yields CASSAEDNGQETQYF.